This TCR beta chain was sequenced in a study of CD8+ T cells in alopecia areata. There are 13 residues in the CDR3. CDR1 and CDR2 (germline): SQVTM, ANQGSEA. The germline V and J ends were trimmed by 4 bases and 3 bases, with 12 bases remaining between them. The sequencing template was cDNA reverse transcribed from extracted RNA. Clones were read by immunoSEQ multiplex PCR, and TCRdb kept only the in-frame ones, dropping some. The profile covers 150,000 or so clones, with roughly 58% appearing a single time and approximately 16% taken by the ten largest. Treatment indicated: oral pan-JAK inhibitor, 5-10 mg twice daily.

This material consisted of CD4+ T cells sorted from blood, taken at approximately week 60, from a patient treated with tofacitinib. The chain combines TRBV29-1 with TRBJ2-5; D perhaps matches TRBD2 (5 bases). The sequence derives from a human donor with alopecia areata. CDR3 bases: TGCAGCGTTGTTCCGCTAGCCAAAGAGACCCAGTACTTC. It specifies CSVVPLAKETQYF.